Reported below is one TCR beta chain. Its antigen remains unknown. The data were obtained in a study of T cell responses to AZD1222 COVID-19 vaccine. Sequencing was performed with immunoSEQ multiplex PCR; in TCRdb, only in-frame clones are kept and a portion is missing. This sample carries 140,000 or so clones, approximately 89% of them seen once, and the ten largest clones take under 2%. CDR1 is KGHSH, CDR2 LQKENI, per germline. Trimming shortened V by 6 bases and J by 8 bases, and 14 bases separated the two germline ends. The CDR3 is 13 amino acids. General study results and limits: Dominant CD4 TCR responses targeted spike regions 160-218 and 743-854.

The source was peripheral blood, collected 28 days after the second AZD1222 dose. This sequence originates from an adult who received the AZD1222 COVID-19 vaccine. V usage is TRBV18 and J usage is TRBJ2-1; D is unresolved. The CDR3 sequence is CASSLMVDDEQFF. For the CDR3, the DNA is TGTGCCAGCTCGTTGATGGTCGACGATGAGCAGTTCTTC.